This is a list of T cell receptor beta chains from one sample in a study of beta chain features in type 1 diabetes. Sequencing was performed with immunoSEQ multiplex PCR; in TCRdb, only in-frame clones are kept and a portion is missing. The top ten clones hold about 0.9% of a sample with over 150,000 clones, roughly 7.1% of them seen once. The sample taken for sequencing was central memory CD4+ T cells from blood. The receptors were gathered from a woman in her thirties or forties with type 1 diabetes. Both conserved end residues are part of each CDR3.

j_gene,len,v_gene,CDR3aa
TRBJ1-5,12,TRBV6-6,CASSWETGSQHF
TRBJ1-2,13,TRBV30,CAWNPGTNYGYTF
TRBJ1-1,14,TRBV6-6,CAGRQGAKFTEAFF
TRBJ2-1,14,TRBV18,CASSPTSGLNEQFF
TRBJ1-1,15,TRBV5-6,CASSWGGGSNTEAFF
TRBJ1-1,12,TRBV7-9,CASSLASGEAFF
TRBJ1-2,13,TRBV7-9,CASSTGLEGGYTF
TRBJ2-5,15,TRBV7-2,CASTHFGAGKETQYF
TRBJ1-2,13,TRBV28,CASRPGTTYGYTF
TRBJ1-5,15,TRBV9,CASSVSGNGNQPQHF
TRBJ2-3,14,TRBV7-2,CASSFLSSTDTQYF
TRBJ1-1,15,TRBV6-6,CASSRGQGWDTEAFF
TRBJ2-7,13,TRBV2,CASTFTSGYEQYF
TRBJ2-2,16,TRBV4-3,CASGLGSGTNTGELFF
TRBJ1-1,13,TRBV29-1,CSVGGYGGTEAFF
TRBJ1-2,16,TRBV28,CASSPPIVGQGVGYTF
TRBJ2-5,17,TRBV9,CASSVRGGTSGEETQYF
TRBJ1-2,13,TRBV4-2,CASSQGANYGYTF
TRBJ2-7,15,TRBV18,CASSPGTGGLYEQYF
TRBJ2-7,13,TRBV7-9,CASSLAGAYEQYF
TRBJ2-1,13,TRBV5-1,CASSLGVSGQGLF
TRBJ1-5,14,TRBV7-8,CASSLDGGEQPQHF
TRBJ2-1,13,TRBV30,CAWSGRRGNEQFF
TRBJ2-3,12,TRBV7-3,CASSLPGDTQYF
TRBJ2-5,12,TRBV7-2,CASSTYQETQYF
TRBJ1-2,14,TRBV7-8,CASSLQTGNYGYTF
TRBJ1-1,15,TRBV18,CASSPQGHGDTEAFF
TRBJ1-1,17,TRBV4-1,CASSQERGPVMNTEAFF
TRBJ1-1,15,TRBV18,CASSPTVAKNTEAFF
TRBJ2-3,17,TRBV19,CASSTGGRGSSTDTQYF
TRBJ1-3,14,TRBV18,CASSPSGAGNTIYF
TRBJ2-1,18,TRBV11-2,CASSLRRGDRHTLDEQFF
TRBJ1-1,14,TRBV30,CAWSTGGMNTEAFF
TRBJ1-2,14,TRBV28,CASIPGTVAYGYTF
TRBJ1-2,15,TRBV5-1,CASSRGQGFNYGYTF
TRBJ2-2,16,TRBV5-1,CASSLKAGVDTGELFF
TRBJ1-2,13,TRBV7-8,CASSLSGDYGYTF
TRBJ2-7,14,TRBV9,CASSVGSSSYEQYF
TRBJ2-3,16,TRBV30,CAWSNGLAGVVDTQYF
TRBJ1-1,15,TRBV6-5,CASTAIRGKGTEAFF
TRBJ2-5,14,TRBV7-2,CASSSLGGQETQYF
TRBJ2-3,14,TRBV15,CATRHGVGSDTQYF
TRBJ2-7,14,TRBV6-5,CASRRQGIRYEQYF
TRBJ2-1,15,TRBV28,CASSLGGPRGNEQFF